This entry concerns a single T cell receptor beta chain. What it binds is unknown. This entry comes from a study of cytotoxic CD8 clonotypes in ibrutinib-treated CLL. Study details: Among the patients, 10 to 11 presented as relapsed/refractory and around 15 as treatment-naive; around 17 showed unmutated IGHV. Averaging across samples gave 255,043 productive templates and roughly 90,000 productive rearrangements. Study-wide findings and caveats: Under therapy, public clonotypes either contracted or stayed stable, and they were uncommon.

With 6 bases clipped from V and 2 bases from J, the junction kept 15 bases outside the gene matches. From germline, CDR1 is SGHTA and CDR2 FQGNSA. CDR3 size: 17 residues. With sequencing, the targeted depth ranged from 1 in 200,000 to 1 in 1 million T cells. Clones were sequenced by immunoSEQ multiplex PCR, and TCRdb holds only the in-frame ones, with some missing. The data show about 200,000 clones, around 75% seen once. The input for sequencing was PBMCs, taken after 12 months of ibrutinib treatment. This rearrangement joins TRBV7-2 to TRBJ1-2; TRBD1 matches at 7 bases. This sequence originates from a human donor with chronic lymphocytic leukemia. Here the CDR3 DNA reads TGTGCCAGCAGTCGTAAATTCCAGGGGGATTTAAACTATGGCTACACCTTC. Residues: CASSRKFQGDLNYGYTF.